Described below is a single T cell receptor (beta chain) sequence and its context. The source of the sample is a study of blood T cell repertoires in COVID-19. In terms of age and location, participants ranged from roughly 18 to 95 years and lived in 24 US areas. Authors' analysis steps: Reference gene primer amplification gave nucleated cell count estimates. The data were produced by immunoSEQ multiplex PCR, yet TCRdb's version contains in-frame clones alone and is incomplete. The V and J calls and the clone size are those of that table, but D and trimming were determined from the DNA. The sample yields 300,000 to 400,000 clones, 85% to 90% seen once. The sample comprised PBMCs or T cells enriched from blood (not recorded which). The receptor was derived from a man aged 18 to 29 who had recovered from COVID-19.

The CDR3 DNA is TGTGCCAGCAGTTCCCATCACAATCAGCCCCAGCATTTT. It yields the protein CASSSHHNQPQHF. The rearrangement uses TRBV6-5 and TRBJ1-5; D remains ambiguous. The CDR3 extends over 13 amino acids. Trimming removed 4 bases from V and 3 bases from J, with 7 bases in between. Looked up from germline, CDR1 is MNHEY and CDR2 is SVGAGI.